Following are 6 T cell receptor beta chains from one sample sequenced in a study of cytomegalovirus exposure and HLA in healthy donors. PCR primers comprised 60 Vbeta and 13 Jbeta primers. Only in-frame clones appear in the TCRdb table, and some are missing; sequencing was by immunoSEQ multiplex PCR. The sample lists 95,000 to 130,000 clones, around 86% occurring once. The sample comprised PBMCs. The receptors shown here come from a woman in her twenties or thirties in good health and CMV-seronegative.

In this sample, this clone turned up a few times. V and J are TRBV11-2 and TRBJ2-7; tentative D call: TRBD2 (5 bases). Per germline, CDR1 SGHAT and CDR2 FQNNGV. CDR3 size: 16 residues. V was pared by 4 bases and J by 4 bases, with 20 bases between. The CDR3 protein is CASSSRGSASLYEQYF. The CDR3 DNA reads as TGTGCCAGCAGCTCCCGGGGTAGCGCTTCCTTATACGAGCAGTACTTC.

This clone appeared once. The CDR3 DNA sequence: TGTGCCATCAGCGAACTACTAGCCTACGAGCAGTACTTC. It codes for CAISELLAYEQYF. The chain uses TRBV10-3 and TRBJ2-7; TRBD2 is a possible D gene (5 bases). The V end lost 6 bases, the J end lost 2 bases, and 11 bases lay between the germline ends. The CDR3 runs to 13 residues. Germline V gene sequence: CDR1 ENHRY, CDR2 SYGVKD.

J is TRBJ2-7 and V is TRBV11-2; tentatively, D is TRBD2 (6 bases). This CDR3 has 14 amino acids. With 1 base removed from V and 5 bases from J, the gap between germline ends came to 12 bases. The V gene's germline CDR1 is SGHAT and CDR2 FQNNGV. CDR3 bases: TGTGCCAGCAGCTTAGTAGCGGTGGGCGACGAGCAGTACTTC. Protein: CASSLVAVGDEQYF.

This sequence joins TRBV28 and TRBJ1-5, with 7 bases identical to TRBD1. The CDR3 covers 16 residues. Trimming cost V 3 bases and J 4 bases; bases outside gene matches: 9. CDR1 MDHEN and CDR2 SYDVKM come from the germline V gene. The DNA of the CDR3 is TGTGCCAGCAGTTTCCCCCAAAAGGGACAGAATCAGCCCCAGCATTTT. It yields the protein CASSFPQKGQNQPQHF.

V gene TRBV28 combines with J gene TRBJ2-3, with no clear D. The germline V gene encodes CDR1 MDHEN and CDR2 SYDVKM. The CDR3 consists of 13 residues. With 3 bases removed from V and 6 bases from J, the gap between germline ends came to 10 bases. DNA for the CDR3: TGTGCCAGCAGTTTTAGAACCCACGATACGCAGTATTTT. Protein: CASSFRTHDTQYF.

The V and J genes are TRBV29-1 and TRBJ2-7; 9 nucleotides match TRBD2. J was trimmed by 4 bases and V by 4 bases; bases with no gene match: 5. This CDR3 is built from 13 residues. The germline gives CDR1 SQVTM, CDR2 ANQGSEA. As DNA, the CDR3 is TGCAGCGTTGTCGGGACTAGCACATACGAGCAGTACTTC. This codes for CSVVGTSTYEQYF.